This T cell receptor beta chain is from a study of control samples from healthy donors and cancer patients. Method: immunoSEQ multiplex PCR; TCRdb's copy keeps in-frame clones and lacks some. The data contain 51,000 or so clones, approximately 80% of them singletons. The CDR3 consists of 14 residues. The V gene lost 1 base and the J gene lost 2 bases, with 9 bases spanning the gap. Germline CDR1 is SGHAT and CDR2 is FQNNGV. The clonotype originates from an older man in good health. Sequenced: blood. The chain is built from TRBV11-2 and TRBJ2-7, with D unresolved. The CDR3 is CASSLVGKPYEQYF. CDR3 in DNA: TGTGCCAGCAGCTTAGTCGGAAAGCCCTACGAGCAGTACTTC.